This record covers a single T cell receptor (beta chain). Its specificity is unknown. Single viable CD3+CD4+CD8-CD45RO+ cells were sorted as the memory CD4+ T cells. Donors' CMV status reflects serum IgG against pp150, pp28, p38, p52. This record belongs to a study of memory CD4+ T cells and cytomegalovirus serostatus. For the study at large: Donors were healthy Belgian adults, 9 or 10 CMV seropositive and 24 seronegative.

Looked up from germline, CDR1 is MNHEY and CDR2 is SVGAGI. With 4 bases removed from V and 2 bases from J, the gap between germline ends came to 12 bases. The CDR3 has 15 residues. Study findings and constraints: CD4+ memory repertoires contained about two fifths of the 164 reported CMV TCRbeta sequences.

In the study's own analysis: After removing out-of-frame reads, around 2,100,000 distinct TCRbeta sequences remained. Clones were sequenced by immunoSEQ multiplex PCR, and TCRdb holds only the in-frame ones, with some missing. V, J and clone size are those of that table, while D and trimming were read from the DNA. The sample includes 50,000 to 65,000 clones, over 60% of them seen just once. The sequence was obtained from an adult in good health and CMV-seropositive. The specimen sequenced was memory CD4+ T cells from blood. The chain links TRBV6-5 to TRBJ1-5; the D gene is possibly TRBD1 (6 bases). The CDR3 is CASSSAGDGNQPQHF. The CDR3 DNA follows: TGTGCCAGCAGTTCCGCAGGGGATGGCAATCAGCCCCAGCATTTT.